A single sample is the source of the 19 T cell receptor beta chains below, sequenced in a study of OX40 agonist ivuxolimab in advanced cancers. TCRdb keeps only in-frame clones here, not all; method: immunoSEQ multiplex PCR. The sample consists of roughly 55,000 clones, 60% to 80% of them appearing once. This sample comprised CD4+ or CD8+ T cells sorted from blood, obtained in a trial of the OX40 agonist ivuxolimab. Receptor source: an adult with an advanced solid tumor such as melanoma, head and neck, liver or kidney cancer.

Sample share makes this clone medium-sized (0.01 to 0.1%). V gene TRBV10-3 combines with J gene TRBJ1-5; the D is unclear. There are 13 residues in the CDR3. Between the trimmed V and J ends, which lost 5 bases and 4 bases, there was a span of 9 bases. Germline V gives CDR1 ENHRY, CDR2 SYGVKD. The CDR3 protein is CAISTAQNQPQHF. For the CDR3, the DNA is TGTGCCATCAGTACAGCCCAGAATCAGCCCCAGCATTTT.

The rearrangement uses TRBV6-1 and TRBJ2-7, with D possibly matching TRBD1 (8 bases). Trimming cost V 0 bases and J 3 bases, with 15 bases left between them. Germline CDR1 MNHNS, CDR2 SASEGT. The CDR3 sequence is 16 residues long. CDR3 bases: TGTGCCAGCAGTGAAGCGCTTACAGGGGGGGGCTACGAGCAGTACTTC. It translates to CASSEALTGGGYEQYF.

V gene TRBV7-8 combines with J gene TRBJ2-1, with a tentative D call TRBD2 (5 bases). Germline V gene data show CDR1 as SGHVS and CDR2 as FQNEAQ. The CDR3 length is 18 residues. Trimming cost V 0 bases and J 7 bases, with 22 bases left between them. CDR3 DNA sequence: TGTGCCAGCAGCTTAGCGTGGGGTGGCGGAGATCCGGGAAATGAGCAGTTCTTC. It yields the protein CASSLAWGGGDPGNEQFF. The whole variable domain, filled in from reference TRBV7-8 and TRBJ2-1, reads GAGVSQSPRYKVAKRGQDVALRCDPISGHVSLFWYQQALGQGPEFLTYFQNEAQLDKSGLPSDRFFAERPEGSVSTLKIQRTQQEDSAVYLCASSLAWGGGDPGNEQFFGPGTRLTVL.

This clone has a handful of counts. This rearrangement joins TRBV25-1 to TRBJ2-1, with 11 bases lining up with TRBD2. In germline, CDR1 is MGHDK, CDR2 SYGVNS. The length of the CDR3 is 17 residues. V lost 1 base to trimming and J lost 3 bases; unmatched junction nucleotides: 5. CDR3 nucleotide sequence: TGTGCCAGCAGTGAATTGGGAACTAGCGGGGGCTACAATGAGCAGTTCTTC. This encodes CASSELGTSGGYNEQFF. The whole variable domain, remainder taken from reference TRBV25-1 and TRBJ2-1, is EADIYQTPRYLVIGTGKKITLECSQTMGHDKMYWYQQDPGMELHLIHYSYGVNSTEKGDLSSESTVSRIRTEHFPLTLESARPSHTSQYLCASSELGTSGGYNEQFFGPGTRLTVL.

The V call is TRBV2, the J call TRBJ2-2; weak D call: TRBD2 (6 bases). V gave up 10 bases and J gave up 2 bases, with 14 bases separating them. This CDR3 spans 14 amino acids. The germline gives CDR1 SNHLY, CDR2 FYNNEI. CDR3 protein: CATWRGLNTGELFF. The DNA for the CDR3 is TGTGCCACGTGGAGGGGCCTTAACACCGGGGAGCTGTTTTTT.

This rearrangement joins TRBV7-2 to TRBJ2-3; D possibly corresponds to TRBD2 (6 bases). CDR1 and CDR2 from the germline V gene are SGHTA and FQGNSA. V was shortened by 6 bases and J by 1 base, with 14 bases between the two germline ends. The CDR3 consists of 15 residues. The CDR3 sequence is CASRGDFLGTDTQYF. As DNA, the CDR3 is TGTGCCAGCAGGGGGGACTTTTTAGGCACAGATACGCAGTATTTT.

Note on this clone: The conserved phenylalanine or tryptophan is not found at the CDR3 terminus, so this likely reflects a read error. The chain combines TRBV18 with TRBJ1-1; perhaps TRBD1 as D (5 bases). Trimming took off 1 base at V and 11 bases at J, with 11 bases between the two ends. The germline gives CDR1 KGHSH, CDR2 LQKENI. The CDR3 runs to 12 residues. Written as DNA, the CDR3 is TGTGCCAGCTCACCACTATCGGGGGACGCTTTCCTT. Its translation: CASSPLSGDAFL.

V is TRBV28 and J is TRBJ2-7, with TRBD1 identical over 7 bases. The CDR3 runs to 14 residues. The V and J ends lost 7 bases and 6 bases, in that order; junction bases with no gene match: 12. Germline lookup yields CDR1 MDHEN and CDR2 SYDVKM. The CDR3 DNA is TGTGCCAGCAAATACCGGGACAGACCTTCCGAGCAGTACTTC. Protein: CASKYRDRPSEQYF.

J is TRBJ2-3 and V is TRBV5-1, with TRBD2 identical over 15 bases. CDR3 length equals 17 residues. The germline V gene encodes CDR1 SGHRS and CDR2 YFSETQ. The junction had 4 bases not matched to a gene; V was cut back by 3 bases and J by 2 bases. Written as DNA, the CDR3 is TGCGCCAGCAGCTGGACTAGCGGGGGGGTGACCACAGATACGCAGTATTTT. The encoded protein is CASSWTSGGVTTDTQYF.

The rearrangement joins TRBV28 to TRBJ1-1, with D tentatively TRBD1 (5 bases). The germline CDR1 and CDR2 sequences are MDHEN and SYDVKM. This CDR3 comprises 12 residues. With 3 bases removed from V and 10 bases from J, the gap between germline ends came to 12 bases. The CDR3 DNA sequence: TGTGCCAGCAGTTTCGGGAGGGGAGCAGCTTTCTTT. Protein: CASSFGRGAAFF.

The chain uses TRBV7-2 and TRBJ1-1; 7 bases map to TRBD1. The V and J ends lost 5 bases and 4 bases, in that order; junction bases with no gene match: 10. Per germline, CDR1 SGHTA and CDR2 FQGNSA. The CDR3 consists of 15 residues. CDR3 sequence reads: CASSLDPHRGTEAFF. The DNA of the CDR3 is TGTGCCAGCAGCCTAGACCCCCACAGGGGCACTGAAGCTTTCTTT.

The genes are TRBV6-1 and TRBJ1-1; no firm D call. In germline, CDR1 is MNHNS, CDR2 SASEGT. This CDR3 region has 14 residues. The germline V and J ends were trimmed by 6 bases and 7 bases, with 18 bases remaining between them. The CDR3 here is CASSRGSLKFEAFF. CDR3 in DNA: TGTGCCAGCAGCCGGGGAAGCCTCAAGTTTGAAGCTTTCTTT.

The V call is TRBV6-5, the J call TRBJ2-5; D is possibly TRBD1 or TRBD2 (6 bases each). This CDR3 contains 13 residues. Germline CDR1 and CDR2: MNHEY and SVGAGI. Trimming cost V 4 bases and J 5 bases, with 11 bases left between them. CDR3 loop: CASSFGGGETQYF. The CDR3 region has the DNA TGTGCCAGCAGTTTCGGGGGCGGGGAGACCCAGTACTTC.

The chain combines TRBV19 with TRBJ2-3; 12 nucleotides agree with TRBD2. CDR1 LNHDA and CDR2 SQIVND come from the germline V gene (reference sequence). Germline trimming cut 3 bases from V and 3 bases from J; bases unmatched to any gene: 1. This CDR3 contains 15 residues. The CDR3, as DNA: TGTGCCAGTAGTATGCTAGCGGGAGGGACAGATACGCAGTATTTT. It translates to CASSMLAGGTDTQYF. The full variable domain, with the rest looked up from reference TRBV19 and TRBJ2-3, is DGGITQSPKYLFRKEGQNVTLSCEQNLNHDAMYWYRQDPGQGLRLIYYSQIVNDFQKGDIAEGYSVSREKKESFPLTVTSAQKNPTAFYLCASSMLAGGTDTQYFGPGTRLTVL.

This clone was detected a few times. J is TRBJ1-1 and V is TRBV5-1; D unclear. The length of the CDR3 is 14 residues. V shed 5 bases and J shed 1 base, with 12 bases lying between them. Germline V gene lookup returns CDR1 SGHRS and CDR2 YFSETQ. CDR3 sequence reads: CASSLPGRNTEAFF. Written as DNA, the CDR3 is TGCGCCAGCAGTCTCCCGGGGAGGAACACTGAAGCTTTCTTT.

The chain recombines TRBV14 with TRBJ1-6, with D uncertain. Germline loops: CDR1 SGHDN, CDR2 FVKESK. The CDR3 consists of 13 residues. Trimming took off 1 base at V and 6 bases at J, with 4 bases between the two ends. The CDR3 DNA follows: TGTGCCAGCAGCCAAGGCCTTAATTCACCCCTCCACTTT. Its translation is CASSQGLNSPLHF. Using reference TRBV14 and TRBJ1-6 for the parts outside the CDR3, the full variable domain is EAGVTQFPSHSVIEKGQTVTLRCDPISGHDNLYWYRRVMGKEIKFLLHFVKESKQDESGMPNNRFLAERTGGTYSTLKVQPAELEDSGVYFCASSQGLNSPLHFGNGTRLTVT.

This clone was seen once. The J gene is TRBJ2-1, the V gene TRBV7-2, with D possibly being TRBD2 (6 bases). CDR1 and CDR2 (germline): SGHTA, FQGNSA. V dropped 6 bases and J dropped 8 bases, with 14 bases sitting between them. This CDR3 has 13 residues. The CDR3 spells CASSLSEGYEQFF. In DNA form, the CDR3 reads TGTGCCAGCAGTCTCTCGGAGGGGTATGAGCAGTTCTTC.

The chain couples TRBV5-1 to TRBJ2-5; TRBD1 might be the D (6 bases). The CDR3 consists of 14 residues. Looked up from germline, CDR1 is SGHRS and CDR2 is YFSETQ. With 0 bases removed from V and 5 bases from J, the gap between germline ends came to 11 bases. CDR3 residues: CASSLAGAGETQYF. The CDR3, as DNA: TGCGCCAGCAGCTTGGCAGGGGCGGGTGAGACCCAGTACTTC.

The chain recombines TRBV10-2 with TRBJ2-7; 8 bases align to TRBD2. The CDR3 has 16 residues. Germline V CDR1 and CDR2: WSHSY, SAAADI. V gave up 3 bases and J gave up 4 bases; unmatched junction bases: 11. This CDR3 is CASSEGAGVEGYEQYF. The CDR3 DNA sequence: TGCGCCAGCAGTGAAGGAGCGGGAGTTGAAGGATACGAGCAGTACTTC.